The 9 T cell receptor beta chains listed next were all sequenced from one sample in a study of T-cell memory formation after mild COVID-19. TCRdb reprocessed the 5' RACE reads via MiXCR and lists one record per CDR3 protein. The sample carries some 350,000 distinct CDR3 sequences, 13% recorded once. The sequenced sample consisted of PBMCs or a T cell subset sorted from them (not recorded which). The receptors stem from a man between 18 and 29 years old who had mild COVID-19 (a few samples of this study predate the infection). Cell type and time point are not known.

The CDR3 protein is CSVDTHPGETQYF. The CDR3 DNA follows: TGCAGTGTCGACACGCACCCGGGGGAGACCCAGTACTTC. The chain links TRBV20-1 to TRBJ2-5; D possibly corresponds to TRBD2 (5 bases). V dropped 7 bases and J dropped 5 bases, with 17 bases sitting between them. CDR1 is DFQATT, CDR2 SNEGSKA, per germline (reference sequence). This CDR3 comprises 13 residues.

This clonotype was counted a few times. The genes are TRBV5-1 and TRBJ1-4; D perhaps matches TRBD1 (5 bases). Germline-derived CDR1 and CDR2 are SGHRS and YFSETQ. CDR3 length: 14 amino acids. Trimming cost V 3 bases and J 5 bases, with 11 bases left between them. CDR3 bases: TGCGCCAGCAGCTCGACAGTCAGCAATGAAAAACTGTTTTTT. Protein: CASSSTVSNEKLFF.

The genes are TRBV9 and TRBJ2-1; D gene ambiguous. Per germline, CDR1 SGDLS and CDR2 YYNGEE. The CDR3 consists of 14 residues. Trimming pared 0 bases from V and 5 bases from J, leaving 9 bases between. The CDR3 here is CASSVEGRHNEQFF. The CDR3 DNA sequence: TGTGCCAGCAGCGTAGAGGGCCGGCACAATGAGCAGTTCTTC.

This clonotype has just a few counts. The rearrangement joins TRBV11-2 to TRBJ2-5; D is ambiguous. The CDR3 runs to 13 residues. The germline V and J ends were trimmed by 5 bases and 6 bases, with 13 bases remaining between them. Germline V gene sequence: CDR1 SGHAT, CDR2 FQNNGV. CDR3 sequence: CASSVGEGQTQYF. The CDR3 DNA is TGTGCCAGCAGCGTTGGCGAAGGGCAGACCCAGTACTTC.

In its sample, this clonotype was seen a few times. The rearrangement joins TRBV29-1 to TRBJ2-1; perhaps TRBD1 as D (5 bases). The CDR3 runs 13 residues. The V end lost 4 bases, the J end lost 8 bases, and 15 bases lay between the germline ends. Germline assignment: CDR1 SQVTM and CDR2 ANQGSEA. The CDR3 reads CSVGSQGSDEQFF. CDR3 bases: TGCAGCGTTGGATCGCAGGGCTCGGATGAGCAGTTCTTC.

This clonotype occurred a few times. The chain recombines TRBV20-1 with TRBJ2-5; TRBD2 aligns across 9 bases. Germline-derived CDR1 and CDR2 are DFQATT and SNEGSKA (reference sequence). V was pared by 8 bases and J by 4 bases, with 11 bases of the junction left unmatched. This CDR3 spans 14 amino acids. This CDR3 is CSTGRGGAGETQYF. CDR3 nucleotides: TGCAGTACGGGTCGCGGGGGGGCAGGAGAGACCCAGTACTTC.

The V and J genes are TRBV27 and TRBJ2-7; 11 bases agree with TRBD1. The J segment lost 4 bases and the V segment lost 5 bases, leaving 10 bases of the junction unmatched. The germline gives CDR1 MNHEY, CDR2 SMNVEV (reference sequence). The CDR3 has 16 residues. The CDR3 loop reads CASSQGQGARLYEQYF. Here the CDR3 DNA reads TGTGCCAGCAGTCAAGGACAGGGGGCCCGTCTTTACGAGCAGTACTTC.

This CDR3 reads CASSAEPSYEQYV. The CDR3, as DNA: TGTGCCAGCAGCGCGGAACCCTCCTACGAGCAGTACGTC. The rearrangement uses TRBV7-9 and TRBJ2-7, with D uncertain. From germline, CDR1 is SEHNR and CDR2 FQNEAQ (reference sequence). CDR3 size: 13 residues. The V end lost 5 bases, the J end lost 0 bases, and 8 bases lay between the germline ends.

The sample holds a few counts of this clonotype. The chain couples TRBV18 to TRBJ2-1; no firm D call. The length of the CDR3 is 12 residues. The V and J ends lost 7 bases and 6 bases respectively, with 10 bases between them. CDR1 is KGHSH, CDR2 LQKENI, per germline. Here the CDR3 DNA reads TGTGCCAGCTTAGCTAACGTCAATGAGCAGTTCTTC. Encoded protein: CASLANVNEQFF.